This T cell receptor beta chain was sequenced during a study of yellow fever vaccine responses in identical twins. This CDR3 is built from 14 residues. The V gene's germline CDR1 is SGHRS and CDR2 YFSETQ. Trimming stripped 6 bases from V and 10 bases from J, with 17 bases between. TCRdb reanalysed the RT-PCR reads using MiXCR and keeps one entry per CDR3 protein. The sample carries under 4,000 distinct CDR3 sequences, 85% recorded once. Sample: T cells from blood (PBMCs), unsorted or a sorted subset (not recorded which), taken before or after yellow fever vaccination (not recorded which). This TCR derives from a woman aged 18-29 years who received the yellow fever vaccine. The chain has TRBV5-1 and TRBJ1-6, with a weak D call TRBD1 (6 bases). This CDR3 is CASKGGEAVSPLHF. For the CDR3, the DNA is TGCGCCAGCAAAGGGGGGGAGGCAGTATCACCCCTCCACTTT.